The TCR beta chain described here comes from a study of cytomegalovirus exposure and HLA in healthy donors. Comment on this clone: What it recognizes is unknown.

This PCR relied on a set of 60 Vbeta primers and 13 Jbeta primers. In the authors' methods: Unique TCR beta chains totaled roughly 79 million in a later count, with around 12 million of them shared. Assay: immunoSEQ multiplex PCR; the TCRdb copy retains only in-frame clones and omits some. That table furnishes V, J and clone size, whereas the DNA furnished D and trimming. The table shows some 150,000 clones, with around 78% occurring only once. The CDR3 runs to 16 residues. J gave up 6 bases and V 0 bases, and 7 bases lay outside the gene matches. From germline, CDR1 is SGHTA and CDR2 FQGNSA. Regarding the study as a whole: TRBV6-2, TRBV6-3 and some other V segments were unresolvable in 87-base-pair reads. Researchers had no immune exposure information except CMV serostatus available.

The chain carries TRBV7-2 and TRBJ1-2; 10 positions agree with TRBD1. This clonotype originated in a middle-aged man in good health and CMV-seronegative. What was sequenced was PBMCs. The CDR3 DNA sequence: TGTGCCAGCAGCTTAGCGTGGGACAGGGGAGGAAATGGCTACACCTTC. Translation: CASSLAWDRGGNGYTF.